What follows are 23 T cell receptor beta chains derived from one specimen sequenced in a study of blood T cell repertoires in COVID-19. Sequencing used immunoSEQ multiplex PCR; TCRdb keeps in-frame clones, though not all of them. This sample has about 150,000 clones, with about 86% found just once. Sequenced sample: peripheral blood. Source of these receptors: a man in his 70s with acute or convalescent COVID-19.

The chain employs TRBV5-6 and TRBJ2-3; 8 bases line up with TRBD2. The CDR3 consists of 14 residues. Germline V gene data show CDR1 as SGHDT and CDR2 as YYEEEE. The junction had 4 bases not matched to a gene; V was cut back by 2 bases and J by 5 bases. The CDR3 DNA sequence: TGTGCCAGCAGCTTAGCGGGAGTAGGAGATACGCAGTATTTT. This encodes CASSLAGVGDTQYF.

The chain combines TRBV9 with TRBJ1-4, with no clear D. The germline gives CDR1 SGDLS, CDR2 YYNGEE. The CDR3 sequence is 14 residues long. The V gene lost 0 bases and the J gene lost 4 bases, with 7 bases spanning the gap. The CDR3 spells CASSVAAGNEKLFF. CDR3 in DNA: TGTGCCAGCAGCGTAGCGGCGGGTAATGAAAAACTGTTTTTT.

The chain combines TRBV28 with TRBJ1-1; 7 bases line up with TRBD1. The CDR3 spans 14 residues. J lost 4 bases, V lost 6 bases, and 8 bases had no gene match. CDR1 MDHEN and CDR2 SYDVKM come from the germline V gene. CDR3 sequence reads: CASSRDRVSTEAFF. CDR3 in DNA: TGTGCCAGCAGCCGTGACAGGGTGAGCACTGAAGCTTTCTTT.

J is TRBJ2-6 and V is TRBV2, with a weak D call TRBD2 (5 bases). The CDR3 is 15 residues long. Germline V lookup: CDR1 SNHLY, CDR2 FYNNEI. Trimming pared 7 bases from V and 4 bases from J, leaving 14 bases between. The CDR3 DNA reads TGTGCCAGCATCACTGAGGGAGCCGGGGCCAACGTCCTGACTTTC. Translating it yields CASITEGAGANVLTF.

This clone has only a few counts. This chain joins TRBV27 and TRBJ1-5; 7 bases map to TRBD1. This CDR3 contains 16 residues. V lost 5 bases, J lost 7 bases, and 14 bases stayed unmatched. Germline V gene sequence: CDR1 MNHEY, CDR2 SMNVEV (reference sequence). CDR3 amino acids: CASSPRPTGRNQPQHF. In DNA, the CDR3 is TGTGCCAGCAGTCCACGCCCGACAGGGAGAAACCAGCCCCAGCATTTT.

As for this clone: The sample holds other DNA sequences that translate to the same CDR3. The rearrangement uses TRBV5-6 and TRBJ1-6; possibly TRBD1 for D (6 bases). Trimming took 2 bases from V and 6 from J, leaving 18 bases between them. In germline, CDR1 is SGHDT, CDR2 YYEEEE. The CDR3 runs 17 residues. CDR3 sequence (DNA): TGTGCCAGCAGCTTTACAGGGTCTCGAATTTTTAATTCACCCCTCCACTTT. It encodes CASSFTGSRIFNSPLHF.

This chain links TRBV6-1 with TRBJ2-7, with 7 bases aligning to TRBD2. Trimming cost V 2 bases and J 12 bases; bases outside gene matches: 7. CDR3 size: 12 residues. CDR1 MNHNS and CDR2 SASEGT come from the germline V gene. The CDR3 sequence: CASSELGGRRYF. In DNA, the CDR3 is TGTGCCAGCAGTGAACTCGGGGGGAGAAGGTACTTC.

This sequence joins TRBV29-1 and TRBJ2-2; the D gene is possibly TRBD2 (5 bases). V was trimmed by 7 bases and J by 4 bases, leaving 16 bases between them. Germline-derived CDR1 and CDR2 are SQVTM and ANQGSEA. The CDR3 is 14 residues long. CDR3 amino acids: CSATKLGVTGELFF. CDR3 nucleotide sequence: TGCAGCGCCACCAAACTAGGAGTCACCGGGGAGCTGTTTTTT.

V gene TRBV5-4 combines with J gene TRBJ2-1, with 10 bases aligning to TRBD2. With V trimmed by 4 bases and J by 5 bases, 6 bases remained unmatched. Germline CDR1 is SGHNT and CDR2 is YYREEE (reference sequence). The CDR3 runs 15 residues. The CDR3 DNA reads as TGTGCCAGCAGCCAAAGCGGGAGGGCCGACAATGAGCAGTTCTTC. This encodes CASSQSGRADNEQFF.

This chain connects TRBV9 to TRBJ2-7; 7 bases match TRBD2. Germline V gives CDR1 SGDLS, CDR2 YYNGEE. Unmatched junction bases numbered 5, after V lost 2 bases and J lost 6 bases. The CDR3 length is 13 residues. CDR3 loop: CASSVRPSGEQYF. The CDR3 DNA reads as TGTGCCAGCAGCGTCCGCCCTAGCGGCGAGCAGTACTTC.

This sequence joins TRBV27 and TRBJ1-2, with 8 bases matching TRBD1. Trimming cost V 5 bases and J 2 bases; bases outside gene matches: 4. There are 14 residues in the CDR3. The germline V gene encodes CDR1 MNHEY and CDR2 SMNVEV (reference sequence). In DNA form, the CDR3 reads TGTGCCAGCAGTCCGCACAGGGGGAACTATGGCTACACCTTC. This gives the protein CASSPHRGNYGYTF.

This clone was seen once. The chain recombines TRBV29-1 with TRBJ2-2, with no clear D. The CDR3 extends over 13 amino acids. The V gene's germline CDR1 is SQVTM and CDR2 ANQGSEA. V lost 5 bases, J lost 1 base, and 8 bases lay in between. CDR3 protein: CSVSYRNTGELFF. In DNA form, the CDR3 reads TGCAGCGTTTCTTACAGGAACACCGGGGAGCTGTTTTTT.

The chain links TRBV2 to TRBJ1-2; D not resolved. This CDR3 is 15 amino acids long. Germline V gives CDR1 SNHLY, CDR2 FYNNEI. With 4 bases removed from V and 7 bases from J, the gap between germline ends came to 19 bases. The CDR3 sequence: CASSVSRSFTAGYTF. The DNA for the CDR3 is TGTGCCAGCAGTGTAAGTCGGAGCTTTACGGCTGGCTACACCTTC.

This clone was counted only a few times. The rearrangement joins TRBV28 to TRBJ1-5; 9 bases map to TRBD1. Germline CDR1 MDHEN, CDR2 SYDVKM. The CDR3 is 15 residues long. The J segment lost 3 bases and the V segment lost 2 bases, leaving 2 bases of the junction unmatched. The CDR3 sequence: CASSLGTGINQPQHF. The CDR3 DNA reads TGTGCCAGCAGTTTAGGGACAGGGATCAATCAGCCCCAGCATTTT.

The rearrangement joins TRBV5-1 to TRBJ2-3, with D perhaps TRBD2 (6 bases). The V and J ends lost 4 bases and 1 base respectively, with 13 bases between them. CDR1 and CDR2 (germline): SGHRS, YFSETQ. This CDR3 is built from 15 residues. The CDR3 bases are TGCGCCAGCAGCCCGCGGGGAAGGGGCACAGATACGCAGTATTTT. Residues: CASSPRGRGTDTQYF.

The V and J genes are TRBV28 and TRBJ2-1, with 15 bases matching TRBD2. CDR1 and CDR2 (germline): MDHEN, SYDVKM. The CDR3 is 16 residues long. With V trimmed by 6 bases and J by 8 bases, 8 bases remained unmatched. The CDR3 nucleotides are TGTGCCAGCAGCTCCGGACTAGCGGGAGGGTGGGATGAGCAGTTCTTC. Its translation: CASSSGLAGGWDEQFF.

The CDR3 DNA reads as TGTGCCTGGAGTGTACCCGCGGGAGCGTACTACAATGAGCAGTTCTTC. This gives the protein CAWSVPAGAYYNEQFF. The chain recombines TRBV30 with TRBJ2-1, with TRBD2 matching 7 bases. V lost 0 bases to trimming and J lost 3 bases; unmatched junction nucleotides: 8. The CDR3 has 16 amino acids. Germline CDR1 is GTSNPN and CDR2 is SVGIG (reference sequence).

The rearrangement joins TRBV27 to TRBJ1-4; 8 nucleotides align to TRBD1. With 6 bases clipped from V and 7 bases from J, the junction kept 7 bases outside the gene matches. Germline-derived CDR1 and CDR2 are MNHEY and SMNVEV (reference sequence). CDR3 length: 14 amino acids. CDR3 protein: CASRPGGESEKLFF. CDR3 coding DNA: TGTGCCAGCAGGCCAGGGGGCGAGAGTGAAAAACTGTTTTTT.

This chain connects TRBV18 to TRBJ2-7, with D perhaps TRBD2 (7 bases). CDR1 and CDR2 (germline): KGHSH, LQKENI. This CDR3 contains 13 residues. Trimming removed 6 bases from V and 9 bases from J, with 18 bases in between. The CDR3 region has the DNA TGTGCCAGCTCGCCTGTACAGGGAGGGCGGCAGTACTTC. Its protein is CASSPVQGGRQYF.

This chain links TRBV6-5 with TRBJ2-5, with D possibly being TRBD2 (6 bases). The CDR3 consists of 15 residues. CDR1 is MNHEY and CDR2 is SVGAGI in the germline V gene. The germline V and J ends were trimmed by 2 bases and 3 bases, with 13 bases remaining between them. In DNA, the CDR3 is TGTGCCAGCAGTTACCAGAGAGGGACTGAAGAGACCCAGTACTTC. Protein product: CASSYQRGTEETQYF.

V and J are TRBV5-1 and TRBJ1-2, with 8 bases fitting TRBD1. The CDR3 length is 14 residues. CDR1 and CDR2 from the germline V gene are SGHRS and YFSETQ. V lost 3 bases, J lost 4 bases, and 5 bases stayed unmatched. CDR3 sequence: CASSSGTGVYGYTF. As DNA, the CDR3 is TGCGCCAGCAGCTCAGGGACAGGTGTCTATGGCTACACCTTC.

The rearrangement links TRBV7-9 to TRBJ2-7; D uncertain. Trimming shortened V by 4 bases and J by 2 bases, and 6 bases separated the two germline ends. Germline V gene sequence: CDR1 SEHNR, CDR2 FQNEAQ (reference sequence). The CDR3 length is 12 residues. DNA of the CDR3: TGTGCCAGCAGCTGGGCCACCTACGAGCAGTACTTC. This encodes CASSWATYEQYF.

In the case of this clone: At one of its ends the junction is not consistent with the germline gene, which may arise from a read error. The V call is TRBV5-4, the J call TRBJ1-3, with D perhaps TRBD1 (6 bases). CDR3 length: 13 amino acids. Germline CDR1 and CDR2: SGHNT and YYREEE (reference sequence). This chain's CDR3 is CASSLDRNRETCF. The CDR3 coding sequence is TGTGCCAGCAGCTTGGACAGGAACAGGGAGACTTGTTTT.